What follows is one T cell receptor (beta chain) and its context. These data come from a study of Ad26.COV2.S vaccination and SARS-CoV-2 variants. Repertoires were generated with immunoSEQ multiplex PCR, while TCRdb's copy carries only in-frame clones and drops some. The table includes some 340,000 clones, around four fifths detected once. Treatment in this sample: some 19 received Ad26.COV2.S at low or high dose, single or two shots; roughly five received placebo; per-sample allocation not given. On day 63 after the first injection, vaccine and placebo recipients gave samples. The CDR3 is 15 amino acids. Germline V lookup: CDR1 MNHNS, CDR2 SASEGT. Trimming took 2 bases from V and 2 from J, leaving 12 bases between them.

The receptor was isolated from a person between 18 and 65 years old who received the Ad26.COV2.S COVID-19 vaccine or a placebo. V is TRBV6-1 and J is TRBJ1-1; no firm D call. The starting material was peripheral blood, obtained in a trial of Ad26.COV2.S vaccine versus placebo. CDR3 amino acids: CASSEKVQLNTEAFF. The CDR3 nucleotides read TGTGCCAGCAGTGAAAAAGTACAGCTAAACACTGAAGCTTTCTTT.